The 27 T cell receptor beta chains below come from one sample, sequenced in a study of blood T cell repertoires in COVID-19. This table comes from immunoSEQ multiplex PCR, and its TCRdb copy is limited to in-frame clones, with some not included. The sample consists of roughly 78,000 clones, 86% of them appearing once. Source material: peripheral blood. These receptors all stem from a woman aged 55-70 years with acute or convalescent COVID-19.

This clone was counted between two and nine times. The genes are TRBV19 and TRBJ2-3; D gene unclear. V lost 3 bases to trimming and J lost 6 bases, with 4 bases between them. The CDR3 has 11 amino acids. Germline CDR1 and CDR2: LNHDA and SQIVND (reference sequence). The CDR3 nucleotides are TGTGCCAGTAGTATTTCGGATACGCAGTATTTT. This encodes CASSISDTQYF. Complete variable domain (other parts from reference TRBV19 and TRBJ2-3): DGGITQSPKYLFRKEGQNVTLSCEQNLNHDAMYWYRQDPGQGLRLIYYSQIVNDFQKGDIAEGYSVSREKKESFPLTVTSAQKNPTAFYLCASSISDTQYFGPGTRLTVL.

The chain is built from TRBV27 and TRBJ1-1; TRBD1 might be the D (6 bases). This CDR3 is 18 amino acids long. V lost 5 bases, J lost 2 bases, and 24 bases lay in between. CDR1 MNHEY and CDR2 SMNVEV come from the germline V gene (reference sequence). CDR3 region: CASSTLVKGVMGNTEAFF. In DNA form, the CDR3 reads TGTGCCAGCAGTACCCTCGTTAAGGGGGTTATGGGAAACACTGAAGCTTTCTTT.

The chain links TRBV7-8 to TRBJ1-1; 7 nucleotides align to TRBD1. This CDR3 has 14 amino acids. Per germline, CDR1 SGHVS and CDR2 FQNEAQ. The trim removed 5 bases at V and 0 bases at J, leaving 3 bases unmatched. The CDR3 nucleotides are TGTGCCAGCAGCAAAGGGACAGTGAACACTGAAGCTTTCTTT. This translates into CASSKGTVNTEAFF. Full variable domain (rest looked up from reference TRBV7-8 and TRBJ1-1): GAGVSQSPRYKVAKRGQDVALRCDPISGHVSLFWYQQALGQGPEFLTYFQNEAQLDKSGLPSDRFFAERPEGSVSTLKIQRTQQEDSAVYLCASSKGTVNTEAFFGQGTRLTVV.

The V gene is TRBV9, the J gene TRBJ1-2; D is uncertain. The CDR3 has 11 amino acids. Trimming stripped 3 bases from V and 10 bases from J, with 10 bases between. Germline CDR1 and CDR2: SGDLS and YYNGEE. CDR3 bases: TGTGCCAGCAGCGCGAGGTCCGTCTACACCTTC. Translation: CASSARSVYTF.

The rearrangement uses TRBV5-4 and TRBJ2-2; D is perhaps TRBD1 (6 bases). CDR3 size: 16 residues. Germline V CDR1 and CDR2: SGHNT, YYREEE (reference sequence). V was pared by 4 bases and J by 7 bases, with 20 bases between. CDR3 DNA: TGTGCCAGCAGCAGGGCAGGGGCAAAGCAGAGCGGGGAGCTGTTTTTT. Its translation is CASSRAGAKQSGELFF.

This clone was seen more than once but under ten times. The V gene is TRBV28, the J gene TRBJ2-5; 9 positions agree with TRBD1. The trim removed 5 bases at V and 7 bases at J, leaving 8 bases unmatched. The CDR3 is made up of 14 amino acids. The V gene's germline CDR1 is MDHEN and CDR2 SYDVKM. CDR3 sequence reads: CASSPSPTGGTQYF. In DNA, the CDR3 is TGTGCCAGCAGTCCCTCTCCGACAGGGGGGACCCAGTACTTC.

This clone showed up just once. The CDR3 nucleotides read TGTGCCTGGAGCTTCGCCGGGACAGGGGGCCTACGGGAGCAGTACTTC. This translates into CAWSFAGTGGLREQYF. The J gene is TRBJ2-7, the V gene TRBV30; 12 bases fit TRBD1. Germline lookup yields CDR1 GTSNPN and CDR2 SVGIG (reference sequence). This CDR3 comprises 16 residues. Trimming took 3 bases from V and 7 from J; bases not matched to a gene: 13.

This chain connects TRBV7-2 to TRBJ1-1; the match to TRBD1 covers 7 bases. The CDR3 is 14 residues long. The V and J ends lost 6 bases and 8 bases, in that order; junction bases with no gene match: 12. CDR1 is SGHTA, CDR2 FQGNSA, per germline. CDR3: CASRRPDRAGEAFF. In nucleotides, the CDR3 is TGTGCCAGCAGGCGACCCGACAGGGCGGGAGAAGCTTTCTTT. Full variable domain (remainder filled in from reference TRBV7-2 and TRBJ1-1): GAGVSQSPSNKVTEKGKDVELRCDPISGHTALYWYRQSLGQGLEFLIYFQGNSAPDKSGLPSDRFSAERTGGSVSTLTIQRTQQEDSAVYLCASRRPDRAGEAFFGQGTRLTVV.

The chain has TRBV9 and TRBJ2-1, with D possibly TRBD1 on 5 matching bases. This CDR3 contains 15 residues. V was trimmed by 0 bases and J by 4 bases, leaving 11 bases between them. Germline V gene lookup returns CDR1 SGDLS and CDR2 YYNGEE. The CDR3 loop reads CASSVGQLMYNEQFF. Written as DNA, the CDR3 is TGTGCCAGCAGCGTAGGACAGTTGATGTACAATGAGCAGTTCTTC.

The rearrangement links TRBV2 to TRBJ2-1, with 7 bases that match TRBD2. Trimming took 8 bases from V and 3 from J; bases not matched to a gene: 10. Germline V CDR1 and CDR2: SNHLY, FYNNEI. This CDR3 is built from 15 residues. The CDR3 bases are TGTGCCAGCTCCCGACGCGGCGGGGGCTACAATGAGCAGTTCTTC. This codes for CASSRRGGGYNEQFF.

A single count supports this clone. V gene TRBV29-1 combines with J gene TRBJ2-7, with D possibly being TRBD1 (6 bases). The CDR3 runs 15 residues. Germline V gene sequence: CDR1 SQVTM, CDR2 ANQGSEA. The ends were cut back, 6 bases at V and 2 bases at J, with 20 bases in the middle. CDR3 amino acids: CSVAEGQSLTYEQYF. CDR3 DNA: TGCAGCGTCGCCGAAGGACAGTCACTTACCTACGAGCAGTACTTC.

The CDR3 region has the DNA TGTGCCAGCAGTCGGGACAGTTTTAGGTATGGCTACACCTTC. This gives the protein CASSRDSFRYGYTF. This chain links TRBV28 with TRBJ1-2, with TRBD1 matching 7 bases. Looked up from germline, CDR1 is MDHEN and CDR2 is SYDVKM. The CDR3 length is 14 residues. J gave up 5 bases and V 5 bases, and 8 bases lay outside the gene matches.

The chain links TRBV3-1 (or the pseudogene TRBV3-2) to TRBJ2-3, with 8 bases fitting TRBD2. V gave up 2 bases and J gave up 3 bases; unmatched junction bases: 1. CDR3 length: 14 amino acids. Germline V gene data show CDR1 as LGHDT and CDR2 as YNNKEL (reference sequence). In DNA, the CDR3 is TGTGCCAGCAGCCAACCGGGGGGGACAGATACGCAGTATTTT. Protein sequence: CASSQPGGTDTQYF.

This clone was seen a handful of times. The rearrangement uses TRBV18 and TRBJ2-1; 13 nucleotides match TRBD2. Germline-derived CDR1 and CDR2 are KGHSH and LQKENI. V trimming: 5 bases; J trimming: 7 bases; junction bases outside the gene matches: 8. This CDR3 is 16 amino acids long. The CDR3 DNA is TGTGCCAGCTCATCTCGGACTAGCGGGAGAGTAAATGAGCAGTTCTTC. Translated, it gives CASSSRTSGRVNEQFF.

This clone was seen a handful of times. The chain combines TRBV28 with TRBJ2-7; 10 bases fit TRBD1. V shed 4 bases and J 3 bases; nucleotides not matched to a gene: 6. In germline, CDR1 is MDHEN, CDR2 SYDVKM. The CDR3 covers 15 residues. CDR3 amino acids: CASSSFRTGGYEQYF. CDR3 sequence (DNA): TGTGCCAGCAGTTCTTTTCGGACAGGGGGCTACGAGCAGTACTTC.

The chain combines TRBV7-9 with TRBJ2-7; D possibly corresponds to TRBD2 (7 bases). The CDR3 contains 18 residues. With 4 bases removed from V and 3 bases from J, the gap between germline ends came to 25 bases. Germline loops: CDR1 SEHNR, CDR2 FQNEAQ (reference sequence). Here the CDR3 DNA reads TGTGCCAGCAGCTCACCAGGGACTACAGGGCAGGGGAACTACGAGCAGTACTTC. This gives the protein CASSSPGTTGQGNYEQYF. The variable domain in full, with the rest retrieved from reference TRBV7-9 and TRBJ2-7, is DTGVSQNPRHKITKRGQNVTFRCDPISEHNRLYWYRQTLGQGPEFLTYFQNEAQLEKSRLLSDRFSAERPKGSFSTLEIQRTEQGDSAMYLCASSSPGTTGQGNYEQYFGPGTRLTVT.

The V call is TRBV24-1, the J call TRBJ2-2; 7 nucleotides line up with TRBD2. V was pared by 3 bases and J by 3 bases, with 6 bases of the junction left unmatched. This CDR3 region has 16 residues. Germline V gives CDR1 KGHDR, CDR2 SFDVKD. The CDR3 sequence is CATSDLPSGDTGELFF. CDR3 DNA: TGTGCCACCAGTGATCTTCCTAGCGGTGACACCGGGGAGCTGTTTTTT.

This rearrangement joins TRBV28 to TRBJ1-2, with D possibly matching TRBD1 (6 bases). V was shortened by 1 base and J by 6 bases, with 9 bases between the two germline ends. The germline CDR1 and CDR2 sequences are MDHEN and SYDVKM. The CDR3 has 13 amino acids. CDR3 nucleotides: TGTGCCAGCAGTTTATCGACAGGTAATGGCTACACCTTC. It encodes CASSLSTGNGYTF.

This sequence joins TRBV5-1 and TRBJ2-1; 10 nucleotides align to TRBD2. Per the germline V gene, CDR1 is SGHRS and CDR2 is YFSETQ. The CDR3 is 15 amino acids. V lost 2 bases and J lost 2; bases outside the gene matches: 1. The CDR3 region has the DNA TGCGCCAGCAGCTTCACTAGCGGGGCCTACAATGAGCAGTTCTTC. Protein sequence: CASSFTSGAYNEQFF. The entire variable domain, with the rest obtained from reference TRBV5-1 and TRBJ2-1, is as follows: KAGVTQTPRYLIKTRGQQVTLSCSPISGHRSVSWYQQTPGQGLQFLFEYFSETQRNKGNFPGRFSGRQFSNSRSEMNVSTLELGDSALYLCASSFTSGAYNEQFFGPGTRLTVL.

The gene calls are TRBV18 and TRBJ2-1; D uncertain. This CDR3 region has 16 residues. CDR1 is KGHSH and CDR2 is LQKENI in the germline V gene. V was trimmed by 6 bases and J by 2 bases, leaving 17 bases between them. The CDR3 nucleotides are TGTGCCAGCTCCCCCCTTGGAACGGGTCCCTACAATGAGCAGTTCTTC. Its protein is CASSPLGTGPYNEQFF. Full variable domain (remainder filled in from reference TRBV18 and TRBJ2-1): NAGVMQNPRHLVRRRGQEARLRCSPMKGHSHVYWYRQLPEEGLKFMVYLQKENIIDESGMPKERFSAEFPKEGPSILRIQQVVRGDSAAYFCASSPLGTGPYNEQFFGPGTRLTVL.

The chain employs TRBV7-9 and TRBJ2-1; tentatively, D is TRBD1 (8 bases). The germline CDR1 and CDR2 sequences are SEHNR and FQNEAQ (reference sequence). The length of the CDR3 is 16 residues. Trimming cost V 0 bases and J 8 bases, with 17 bases left between them. DNA for the CDR3: TGTGCCAGCAGCTTAGCGTTACAGGGGGGGTCTGATGAGCAGTTCTTC. As protein: CASSLALQGGSDEQFF.

The chain uses TRBV7-9 and TRBJ2-1, with TRBD2 identical over 11 bases. V dropped 5 bases and J dropped 6; count of bases not matched to a gene: 9. CDR3 length: 16 amino acids. Per germline, CDR1 SEHNR and CDR2 FQNEAQ (reference sequence). This CDR3 is CASSPPLAGAGNEQFF. CDR3 nucleotide sequence: TGTGCCAGCAGCCCACCACTAGCGGGAGCTGGCAATGAGCAGTTCTTC.

The V and J genes are TRBV2 and TRBJ1-5; D unclear. Trimming left V 8 bases short and J 0 bases short, with 8 bases between. The germline V gene has CDR1 SNHLY and CDR2 FYNNEI. This CDR3 has 13 amino acids. For the CDR3, the DNA is TGTGCCAGCTCGGTCATTAGCAATCAGCCCCAGCATTTT. The encoded protein is CASSVISNQPQHF.

The J gene is TRBJ2-7, the V gene TRBV21-1; TRBD2, as called in the table, went unchecked against the DNA. TRBV21-1 is a recognized pseudogene. The CDR3 is made up of 14 amino acids. The CDR3 is CASRIGRGIDEQYF. CDR3 nucleotide sequence: TGTGCCAGCAGAATAGGACGAGGGATCGACGAGCAGTACTTC.

The chain joins TRBV29-1 to TRBJ2-7, with a possible D match to TRBD2 (6 bases). CDR3 length: 13 amino acids. Trimming left V 7 bases short and J 5 bases short, with 18 bases between. The germline CDR1 and CDR2 sequences are SQVTM and ANQGSEA. The CDR3 DNA sequence: TGCAGCGGGCGTGGCGGGGCCGCCCACGAGCAGTACTTC. This sequence encodes CSGRGGAAHEQYF.

J is TRBJ1-5 and V is TRBV4-2; a possible D gene is TRBD1 (5 bases). From germline, CDR1 is LGHNA and CDR2 YNFKEQ. V gave up 0 bases and J gave up 5 bases, with 11 bases separating them. The CDR3 runs to 15 residues. Written as DNA, the CDR3 is TGTGCCAGCAGCCAAGAACTCGGGGGTTATCAGCCCCAGCATTTT. Encoded protein: CASSQELGGYQPQHF.

This chain connects TRBV15 to TRBJ1-1; TRBD1 matches 7 bases. CDR1 is LNHNV, CDR2 YYDKDF, per germline (reference sequence). V lost 1 base and J lost 1; bases outside the gene matches: 6. The CDR3 loop spans 16 amino acids. In nucleotides, the CDR3 is TGTGCCACCAGCAGAGCGACAGGGCGCCCGAACACTGAAGCTTTCTTT. Amino acids: CATSRATGRPNTEAFF.